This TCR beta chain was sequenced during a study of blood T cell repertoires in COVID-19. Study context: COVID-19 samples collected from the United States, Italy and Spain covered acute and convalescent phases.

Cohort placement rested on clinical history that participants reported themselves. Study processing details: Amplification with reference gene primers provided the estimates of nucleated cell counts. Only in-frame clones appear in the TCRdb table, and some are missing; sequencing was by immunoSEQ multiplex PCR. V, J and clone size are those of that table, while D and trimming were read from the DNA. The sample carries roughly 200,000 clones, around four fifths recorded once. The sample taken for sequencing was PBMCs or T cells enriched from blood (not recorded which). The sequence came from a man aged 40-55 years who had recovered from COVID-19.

Written as DNA, the CDR3 is TGTGCCAGTAGTATAAGGCGGGGGGGTGTTGAGCAGTTCTTC. Amino acid sequence: CASSIRRGGVEQFF. The V call is TRBV19, the J call TRBJ2-1, with 9 bases identical to TRBD2. The CDR3 is made up of 14 amino acids. Losses at the gene ends were 2 bases for V and 9 bases for J; bases not matched to a gene: 5. Germline CDR1 is LNHDA and CDR2 is SQIVND (reference sequence).